The 32 T cell receptor beta chains below were found in one sample sequenced in a study of CD8 T cells in Susac syndrome. RNA totalling about 0.5 to 1 ug underwent reverse transcription with random hexamers. TCRdb ran MiXCR on the immunoSEQ multiplex PCR reads and lists one entry per CDR3 protein. The sample has about 160,000 distinct CDR3 sequences, approximately 94% seen once. Sequencing was carried out using CD4+ T cells from PBMCs. These TCRs come from a human donor with multiple sclerosis.

The J gene is TRBJ1-2, the V gene TRBV3-1; D ambiguous. This CDR3 is 15 amino acids long. V lost 1 base and J 4 bases, leaving 13 bases between the germline ends. Germline-derived CDR1 and CDR2 are LGHDT and YNNKEL (reference sequence). The CDR3 sequence is CASSQAPGSFYGYTF. The DNA for the CDR3 is TGTGCCAGCAGCCAAGCCCCAGGTAGTTTCTATGGCTACACCTTC.

This chain links TRBV3-1 with TRBJ2-7; TRBD1 matches at 11 bases. The ends lost 4 bases at V and 4 bases at J; junction bases unmatched: 15. The CDR3 spans 18 residues. In germline, CDR1 is LGHDT, CDR2 YNNKEL (reference sequence). The CDR3 loop is CASSRGGTGGKKTYEQYF. Written as DNA, the CDR3 is TGTGCCAGCAGCCGAGGGGGGACAGGGGGTAAAAAAACTTACGAGCAGTACTTC.

V gene TRBV20-1 combines with J gene TRBJ2-3, with a weak D call TRBD1 (5 bases). Trimming pared 0 bases from V and 4 bases from J, leaving 14 bases between. The CDR3 runs to 15 residues. Germline values: CDR1 DFQATT, CDR2 SNEGSKA (reference sequence). CDR3 region: CSARDRSRAADTQYF. The CDR3 DNA sequence: TGCAGTGCTAGAGATCGGAGCAGGGCCGCAGATACGCAGTATTTT.

Only one count was recorded for this clonotype. The CDR3 coding sequence is TGTGCCACGACCGCGGGACAGATGAACACTGAAGCTTTCTTT. It yields the protein CATTAGQMNTEAFF. V and J are TRBV25-1 and TRBJ1-1; 7 positions agree with TRBD1. CDR1 is MGHDK, CDR2 SYGVNS, per germline. The CDR3 covers 14 residues. With 10 bases clipped from V and 0 bases from J, the junction kept 8 bases outside the gene matches.

In its sample, this clonotype was seen a few times. The chain links TRBV12-3 or TRBV12-4 to TRBJ2-5; TRBD1 might be the D (5 bases). V shed 6 bases and J shed 2 bases, with 13 bases lying between them. The CDR3 is 14 residues long. The CDR3 sequence: CASSFTQGQETQYF. The CDR3 region has the DNA TGTGCCAGCAGCTTTACCCAGGGACAAGAGACCCAGTACTTC.

The chain employs TRBV19 and TRBJ1-4; D unresolved. Trimming pared 6 bases from V and 0 bases from J, leaving 11 bases between. The germline CDR1 and CDR2 sequences are LNHDA and SQIVND (reference sequence). The CDR3 consists of 15 residues. The CDR3 loop is CASRLAGATNEKLFF. CDR3 bases: TGTGCCAGTAGACTCGCAGGAGCAACTAATGAAAAACTGTTTTTT.

The chain links TRBV5-1 to TRBJ2-1; no clear D. The CDR3 sequence is 13 residues long. V was cut by 0 bases and J by 5 bases, with 6 bases left in between. Germline V gives CDR1 SGHRS, CDR2 YFSETQ. As DNA, the CDR3 is TGCGCCAGCAGCTTGGGACCCGACAATGAGCAGTTCTTC. Its translation is CASSLGPDNEQFF. The entire variable domain, with the rest obtained from reference TRBV5-1 and TRBJ2-1, is as follows: KAGVTQTPRYLIKTRGQQVTLSCSPISGHRSVSWYQQTPGQGLQFLFEYFSETQRNKGNFPGRFSGRQFSNSRSEMNVSTLELGDSALYLCASSLGPDNEQFFGPGTRLTVL.

V and J are TRBV6-1 and TRBJ1-5; TRBD1 agrees at 7 bases. Germline V gives CDR1 MNHNS, CDR2 SASEGT. The CDR3 is 15 residues long. The trim removed 2 bases at V and 6 bases at J, leaving 7 bases unmatched. CDR3 loop: CASSEIEGARQPQHF. The CDR3 bases are TGTGCCAGCAGTGAAATTGAGGGGGCACGTCAGCCCCAGCATTTT.

The chain uses TRBV12-3 or TRBV12-4 and TRBJ1-2; D ambiguous. This CDR3 region has 12 residues. Trimming took 7 bases from V and 5 from J, leaving 11 bases between them. For the CDR3, the DNA is TGTGCCAGCACCGCACGAGGGTATGGCTACACCTTC. Protein product: CASTARGYGYTF.

The rearrangement joins TRBV7-9 to TRBJ2-5; TRBD1 is a possible D gene (5 bases). The V end lost 4 bases, the J end lost 2 bases, and 11 bases lay between the germline ends. Germline CDR1 is SEHNR and CDR2 is FQNEAQ (reference sequence). The CDR3 contains 14 residues. The CDR3 DNA reads as TGTGCCAGCAGCTCGCGACAGATTCAAGAGACCCAGTACTTC. Translating gives CASSSRQIQETQYF.

The rearrangement uses TRBV18 and TRBJ2-4; perhaps D is TRBD1 or TRBD2 (5 bases each). CDR1 KGHSH and CDR2 LQKENI come from the germline V gene. The CDR3 is 13 amino acids. The germline V and J ends were trimmed by 0 bases and 6 bases, with 6 bases remaining between them. CDR3 region: CASSPPGTNIQYF. CDR3 nucleotide sequence: TGTGCCAGCTCACCACCAGGGACAAACATTCAGTACTTC.

The chain has TRBV5-1 and TRBJ2-5; no definite D call. This CDR3 has 14 amino acids. Trimming stripped 0 bases from V and 2 bases from J, with 8 bases between. CDR1 is SGHRS, CDR2 YFSETQ, per germline. The CDR3 here is CASSLGPVQETQYF. DNA for the CDR3: TGCGCCAGCAGCTTGGGGCCAGTTCAAGAGACCCAGTACTTC.

The V gene is TRBV5-4, the J gene TRBJ1-2; 7 nucleotides line up with TRBD1. The CDR3 has 12 amino acids. The trim removed 4 bases at V and 13 bases at J, leaving 10 bases unmatched. The germline V gene has CDR1 SGHNT and CDR2 YYREEE (reference sequence). CDR3 nucleotide sequence: TGTGCCAGCAGCCCTTGGACAGGTTCGTCCACCTTC. It is translated as CASSPWTGSSTF.

The CDR3 nucleotides read TGCAGTGGAACGGAGGGGGCGCGGGAAAAACTGTTTTTT. It codes for CSGTEGAREKLFF. The rearrangement uses TRBV20-1 and TRBJ1-4, with 7 bases fitting TRBD1. Trimming at V came to 7 bases and at J to 8 bases, leaving 10 bases not matched to a gene. Germline V lookup: CDR1 DFQATT, CDR2 SNEGSKA (reference sequence). The CDR3 is made up of 13 amino acids.

The chain has TRBV25-1 and TRBJ1-1, with D tentatively TRBD1 (6 bases). Looked up from germline, CDR1 is MGHDK and CDR2 is SYGVNS. Trimming took 1 base from V and 4 from J, leaving 13 bases between them. The CDR3 totals 15 residues. The CDR3 spells CASSESSRGGTEAFF. CDR3 nucleotide sequence: TGTGCCAGCAGTGAATCGTCCAGGGGAGGCACTGAAGCTTTCTTT.

This clonotype was observed once. The chain is built from TRBV4-1 and TRBJ1-2; D perhaps matches TRBD1 (5 bases). Per the germline V gene, CDR1 is MGHRA and CDR2 is YSYEKL. CDR3 length: 15 amino acids. The V end lost 3 bases, the J end lost 4 bases, and 15 bases lay between the germline ends. CDR3 sequence reads: CASSQESKGIYGYTF. Written as DNA, the CDR3 is TGCGCCAGCAGCCAGGAATCTAAGGGGATCTATGGCTACACCTTC.

This clonotype came up once. This chain joins TRBV12-3 or TRBV12-4 and TRBJ2-1; D perhaps matches TRBD2 (6 bases). V was pared by 8 bases and J by 8 bases, with 22 bases between. The CDR3 loop spans 15 amino acids. The CDR3 region has the DNA TGTGCCAGCTCGGGGAGGAACGGCTGGGTCGATGAGCAGTTCTTC. Protein: CASSGRNGWVDEQFF.

The rearrangement uses TRBV3-1 and TRBJ2-1; D is unclear. The CDR3 contains 12 residues. V dropped 4 bases and J dropped 5 bases, with 6 bases sitting between them. Per the germline V gene, CDR1 is LGHDT and CDR2 is YNNKEL (reference sequence). The CDR3 here is CASSLSDNEQFF. CDR3 DNA: TGTGCCAGCAGCCTGTCAGACAATGAGCAGTTCTTC.

The J gene is TRBJ2-5, the V gene TRBV18; 8 bases map to TRBD1. V lost 1 base, J lost 5 bases, and 3 bases stayed unmatched. The germline CDR1 and CDR2 sequences are KGHSH and LQKENI. The CDR3 length is 14 residues. DNA of the CDR3: TGTGCCAGCTCACCACGAAGGACAGGGGAGACCCAGTACTTC. Amino acid sequence: CASSPRRTGETQYF.

This chain joins TRBV2 and TRBJ1-3; D is ambiguous. Trimming removed 2 bases at V and 4 bases at J, with 9 bases between. CDR1 and CDR2 (germline): SNHLY, FYNNEI. The CDR3 is 14 residues long. The CDR3 bases are TGTGCCAGCAGTGAATTGGGAGTAGGAAACACCATATATTTT. It codes for CASSELGVGNTIYF.

The chain combines TRBV3-1 with TRBJ2-3; no reliable D call. Germline values: CDR1 LGHDT, CDR2 YNNKEL (reference sequence). The CDR3 sequence is 13 residues long. Between the trimmed V and J ends, which lost 4 bases and 6 bases, there was a span of 11 bases. CDR3: CASSPPDKDTQYF. Here the CDR3 DNA reads TGTGCCAGCAGCCCCCCTGATAAGGATACGCAGTATTTT.

The rearrangement links TRBV29-1 to TRBJ2-7; 10 nucleotides match TRBD1. The CDR3 has 13 amino acids. Germline CDR1 SQVTM, CDR2 ANQGSEA. The trim removed 4 bases at V and 7 bases at J, leaving 7 bases unmatched. CDR3 loop: CSVGQGAGGEQYF. As DNA, the CDR3 is TGCAGCGTTGGACAGGGGGCCGGGGGGGAGCAGTACTTC.

DNA of the CDR3: TGTGCCACGGGGACAGGGGGGGCAGATACGCAGTATTTT. It codes for CATGTGGADTQYF. V is TRBV24-1 and J is TRBJ2-3; 11 nucleotides line up with TRBD1. Trimming at V came to 10 bases and at J to 4 bases, leaving 3 bases not matched to a gene. Germline CDR1 reads KGHDR; CDR2 reads SFDVKD. This CDR3 region has 13 residues.

The chain combines TRBV29-1 with TRBJ1-1, with a weak D call TRBD1 (5 bases). The CDR3 runs to 17 residues. V was pared by 4 bases and J by 2 bases, with 23 bases between. Germline V CDR1 and CDR2: SQVTM, ANQGSEA. The CDR3 coding sequence is TGCAGCGTTGGCCCCATAGTAGGTTGGGGCATCAACACTGAAGCTTTCTTT. Translation: CSVGPIVGWGINTEAFF. The full variable domain, its missing parts supplied by reference TRBV29-1 and TRBJ1-1, is SAVISQKPSRDICQRGTSLTIQCQVDSQVTMMFWYRQQPGQSLTLIATANQGSEATYESGFVIDKFPISRPNLTFSTLTVSNMSPEDSSIYLCSVGPIVGWGINTEAFFGQGTRLTVV.

The chain recombines TRBV27 with TRBJ2-6, with a possible D match to TRBD1 (6 bases). V lost 6 bases and J lost 2, with 14 bases in between. Per the germline V gene, CDR1 is MNHEY and CDR2 is SMNVEV (reference sequence). The CDR3 runs to 16 residues. CDR3 nucleotides: TGTGCCAGCAGGGGGGCCAGAGCTGCTGGGGCCAACGTCCTGACTTTC. Its protein product is CASRGARAAGANVLTF.

The rearrangement uses TRBV5-1 and TRBJ1-1; D is ambiguous. V was trimmed by 3 bases and J by 5 bases, leaving 14 bases between them. Germline V gene data show CDR1 as SGHRS and CDR2 as YFSETQ. The CDR3 consists of 14 residues. This CDR3 reads CASSSDLSGTEAFF. In DNA form, the CDR3 reads TGCGCCAGCAGCTCCGACCTCTCTGGGACTGAAGCTTTCTTT.

In its sample, this clonotype was seen once. This chain uses TRBV2 with TRBJ1-1; no clear D gene. V was clipped by 2 bases and J by 0 bases, with 4 bases between them. CDR3 length: 13 amino acids. CDR1 and CDR2 (germline): SNHLY, FYNNEI. CDR3 DNA: TGTGCCAGCAGTGAATACCTGAACACTGAAGCTTTCTTT. Its translation: CASSEYLNTEAFF.

This clonotype has just one count. CDR3 region: CASSVGLDNYGYTF. The CDR3 region has the DNA TGTGCCAGCAGCGTAGGACTTGATAACTATGGCTACACCTTC. The chain joins TRBV9 to TRBJ1-2, with unresolved D. Trimming pared 0 bases from V and 1 base from J, leaving 7 bases between. CDR3 length: 14 residues. CDR1 is SGDLS and CDR2 is YYNGEE in the germline V gene.

The rearrangement joins TRBV29-1 to TRBJ1-3; 8 nucleotides line up with TRBD1. The V gene's germline CDR1 is SQVTM and CDR2 ANQGSEA. V shed 7 bases and J 0 bases; nucleotides not matched to a gene: 8. The CDR3 runs to 15 residues. The CDR3 DNA is TGCAGCGCCCGACAGGGGACCAGCTCTGGAAACACCATATATTTT. Amino acids: CSARQGTSSGNTIYF.

The chain carries TRBV2 and TRBJ1-2, with 7 bases lining up with TRBD1. Germline V gene sequence: CDR1 SNHLY, CDR2 FYNNEI. The CDR3 is 14 amino acids. Unmatched junction bases numbered 6, after V lost 6 bases and J lost 2 bases. The CDR3 DNA follows: TGTGCCAGCAGGACCACAGGGGCGAACTATGGCTACACCTTC. It yields the protein CASRTTGANYGYTF.

This clonotype was recorded a few times. This chain uses TRBV7-9 with TRBJ1-1; D gene unclear. This CDR3 region has 13 residues. Germline values: CDR1 SEHNR, CDR2 FQNEAQ (reference sequence). Between the trimmed V and J ends, which lost 5 bases and 1 base, there was a span of 8 bases. The CDR3 DNA is TGTGCCAGCAGCCCTGCCCAGAACACTGAAGCTTTCTTT. It codes for CASSPAQNTEAFF.

The chain joins TRBV29-1 to TRBJ1-1, with 10 nucleotides matching TRBD1. Germline CDR1 reads SQVTM; CDR2 reads ANQGSEA. J lost 3 bases, V lost 6 bases, and 4 bases had no gene match. CDR3 size: 13 residues. The CDR3 bases are TGCAGCGTACCGGGACAGGGGCACACTGAAGCTTTCTTT. Translated, it gives CSVPGQGHTEAFF.